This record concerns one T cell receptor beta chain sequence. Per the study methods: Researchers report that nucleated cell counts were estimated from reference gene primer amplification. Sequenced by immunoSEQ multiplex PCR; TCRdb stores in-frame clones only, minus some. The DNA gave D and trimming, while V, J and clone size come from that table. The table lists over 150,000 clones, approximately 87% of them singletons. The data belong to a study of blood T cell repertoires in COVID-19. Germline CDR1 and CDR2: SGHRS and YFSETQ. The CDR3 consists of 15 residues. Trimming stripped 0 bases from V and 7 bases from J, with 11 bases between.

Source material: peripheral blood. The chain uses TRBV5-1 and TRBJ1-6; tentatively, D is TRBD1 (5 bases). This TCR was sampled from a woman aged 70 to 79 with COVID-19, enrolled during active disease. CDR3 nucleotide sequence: TGCGCCAGCAGCTTGGGCAGGGTGGAAAATTCACCCCTCCACTTT. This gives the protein CASSLGRVENSPLHF.